Listed below are T cell receptor beta chains from one sample, sequenced in a study of patients and donors after allogeneic stem cell transplantation. MiXCR was run by TCRdb on the RT-PCR reads, yielding one entry per CDR3 protein. The sample contains about 90,000 distinct CDR3 sequences, 48% of which appear only once. What was sequenced was blood, either unsorted or a sorted T cell fraction (not recorded which). The source of these receptors is a human donor who was either an allogeneic HSCT recipient or a stem cell or donor lymphocyte infusion donor (not recorded which). It is not recorded whose cells these are; they may come from a transplant donor. Each CDR3 is given with its conserved first and last residue. Each record gives: J gene, D gene, V gene, clone size, CDR3 protein, CDR3 DNA. D genes are given only for firm matches. Some rows mark clone size as missing; the rest say once, few, many or name a class of expanded clone.

>TRBJ1-3|.|TRBV6-6|few
CASSYEGLAGNTIYF
TGTGCCAGCAGTTACGAGGGGCTGGCTGGAAACACCATATATTTT
>TRBJ2-3|.|TRBV7-2|.
CASGVGSTDTQYF
TGTGCCAGCGGGGTCGGGAGCACAGATACGCAGTATTTT
>TRBJ2-5|.|TRBV24-1|.
CATSERGFGTQYF
TGTGCCACCAGTGAGAGGGGCTTCGGGACCCAGTACTTC
>TRBJ1-3|TRBD1|TRBV5-1|.
CASSFEPGQALSGNTIYF
TGCGCCAGCAGCTTTGAACCGGGACAGGCACTATCTGGAAACACCATATATTTT
>TRBJ1-5|.|TRBV5-1|.
CASSSEGSDQPQHF
TGCGCCAGCAGCTCAGAGGGTTCCGATCAGCCCCAGCATTTT
>TRBJ1-1|.|TRBV6-2/TRBV6-3|.
CASMEYGNSFNTEAFF
TGTGCCAGCATGGAGTATGGGAACAGCTTCAACACTGAAGCTTTCTTT
>TRBJ2-3|TRBD2|TRBV5-1|.
CASQLGPSGVLATDTQYF
TGCGCCAGCCAGCTCGGCCCTAGCGGGGTACTAGCGACAGATACGCAGTATTTT
>TRBJ2-7|.|TRBV3-1|.
CASSQAGIYEQYF
TGTGCCAGCAGCCAAGCCGGTATCTACGAGCAGTACTTC
>TRBJ2-2|.|TRBV7-3|.
CASTVLGNTGELFF
TGTGCCAGCACCGTCCTGGGGAACACCGGGGAGCTGTTTTTT
>TRBJ2-1|.|TRBV7-9|.
CASRIAEDPYNEQFF
TGTGCCAGCAGGATAGCGGAGGATCCTTACAATGAGCAGTTCTTC
>TRBJ1-5|TRBD1|TRBV9|few
CASSGTGGNQPQHF
TGTGCCAGCAGCGGGACAGGGGGGAATCAGCCCCAGCATTTT
>TRBJ1-1|.|TRBV20-1|few
CSAMLRVTNTEAFF
TGCAGTGCTATGCTCAGGGTGACGAACACTGAAGCTTTCTTT
>TRBJ1-5|.|TRBV5-1|few
CAIRTVSNQPQHF
TGCGCCATCCGGACAGTGAGCAATCAGCCCCAGCATTTT
>TRBJ1-2|TRBD1|TRBV4-1|.
CASSQQALTGGHGYTF
TGCGCCAGCAGCCAACAAGCCTTGACAGGGGGCCATGGCTACACCTTC
>TRBJ1-2|.|TRBV4-1|few
CASRKPPRGNYGYTF
TGCGCCAGCAGGAAACCCCCTAGAGGGAACTATGGCTACACCTTC
>TRBJ1-1|.|TRBV4-2|.
CASSQEVAGGTEAFF
TGTGCCAGCAGCCAAGAGGTGGCCGGGGGCACTGAAGCTTTCTTT
>TRBJ1-6|TRBD1|TRBV12-3/TRBV12-4|few
CASRTGTGMSPLHF
TGTGCCAGCAGGACCGGGACAGGGATGTCACCCCTCCACTTT
>TRBJ1-2|.|TRBV12-3/TRBV12-4|.
CASSYGDYGYTF
TGTGCCAGCAGTTATGGGGACTATGGCTACACCTTC
>TRBJ1-6|.|TRBV28|.
CASSLKRSPLHF
TGTGCCAGCAGTCTGAAGCGTTCACCCCTCCACTTT
>TRBJ1-4|.|TRBV12-3/TRBV12-4|.
CASSLRSGTSNEKLFF
TGTGCCAGCAGTTTACGAAGTGGAACCAGTAATGAAAAACTGTTTTTT
>TRBJ2-3|.|TRBV9|.
CASSPTSDTQYF
TGTGCCAGCAGCCCGACGTCGGATACGCAGTATTTT
>TRBJ1-1|.|TRBV4-1|.
CASSQEESYTEAFF
TGCGCCAGCAGCCAAGAAGAGAGCTACACTGAAGCTTTCTTT
>TRBJ1-2|.|TRBV29-1|few
CSVIAGHPGYTF
TGCAGCGTTATCGCAGGCCACCCTGGCTACACCTTC
>TRBJ1-1|TRBD1|TRBV28|few
CASSSRGLNTEAFF
TGTGCCAGCAGCAGCAGGGGGCTGAACACTGAAGCTTTCTTT
>TRBJ1-2|.|TRBV12-3/TRBV12-4|.
CASILSTQGGSNGYTF
TGTGCCAGCATCCTCTCCACCCAGGGAGGGAGTAATGGCTACACCTTC
>TRBJ2-7|.|TRBV28|once
CASTGTLEQYF
TGTGCCAGCACCGGGACACTAGAGCAGTACTTC
>TRBJ2-7|TRBD2|TRBV12-3/TRBV12-4|.
CASSPRREGLEQYF
TGTGCCAGCAGTCCCCGGCGGGAGGGCCTCGAGCAGTACTTC
>TRBJ1-5|TRBD1|TRBV6-2/TRBV6-3|.
CASTLRDRVPQPQHF
TGTGCCAGCACCCTTCGGGACAGGGTCCCTCAGCCCCAGCATTTT
>TRBJ2-3|.|TRBV2|few
CASAGPQASDTQYF
TGTGCCAGCGCGGGACCTCAAGCGTCAGATACGCAGTATTTT
>TRBJ1-1|.|TRBV20-1|.
CSALLFSGAFF
TGCAGTGCTCTCCTCTTTTCCGGAGCTTTCTTT
>TRBJ2-3|.|TRBV20-1|.
CSASTDTQYF
TGCAGTGCTAGCACGGATACGCAGTATTTT
>TRBJ2-5|.|TRBV12-3/TRBV12-4|few
CASSGRTQYF
TGTGCCAGCAGTGGACGGACCCAGTACTTC
>TRBJ1-4|.|TRBV7-2|.
CASSLVVGGAWEKLFF
TGTGCCAGCAGCTTAGTCGTGGGGGGCGCATGGGAAAAACTGTTTTTT
>TRBJ1-1|TRBD1|TRBV12-3/TRBV12-4|many
CASRGRQGVAFF
TGTGCCAGCAGGGGACGACAGGGGGTTGCTTTCTTT
>TRBJ1-1|.|TRBV4-3|.
CASSQDLGPLRAFF
TGCGCCAGCAGCCAAGATTTGGGCCCACTTCGGGCTTTCTTT
>TRBJ1-4|.|TRBV12-3/TRBV12-4|.
CASSSYWEEKLFF
TGTGCCAGCAGTTCCTATTGGGAGGAAAAACTGTTTTTT
>TRBJ1-1|.|TRBV7-2|.
CTSSLGGNMNTEAFF
TGTACCAGCAGCTTAGGCGGCAACATGAACACTGAAGCTTTCTTT
>TRBJ1-2|.|TRBV4-1|.
CASSPYDRSYGYTF
TGCGCCAGCAGCCCTTACGACAGGTCCTATGGCTACACCTTC
>TRBJ1-1|.|TRBV28|few
CASSSINGDLEAFF
TGTGCCAGCAGTTCTATTAATGGGGATCTTGAAGCTTTCTTT
>TRBJ1-4|TRBD1|TRBV29-1|.
CSVEKTGTNEKLFF
TGCAGCGTGGAAAAGACAGGGACAAATGAAAAACTGTTTTTT
>TRBJ1-4|.|TRBV20-1|few
CSAMGPQHEKLFF
TGCAGTGCTATGGGCCCCCAGCATGAAAAACTGTTTTTT